The T cell receptor beta chain described here comes from a study of regulatory T cells in long-lasting Graves disease. Trimming left V 3 bases short and J 3 bases short, with 7 bases between. CDR1 and CDR2 (germline): KGHDR, SFDVKD. This CDR3 has 13 residues. Study-wide results and caveats: Persistent Graves' disease cases displayed lower TCR diversity than newly diagnosed ones.

This clonotype was observed at least ten times. No antigen is known for it. The sample's time point: persistent/refractory GD, antithyroid drugs over 5 years with positive TRAb. PBMC RNA served as the TCR library source. According to the study, TCR beta libraries were built with iRepertoire HTBI primers and CDR3-region Arm-PCR. TCRdb independently ran MiXCR on the multiplex PCR reads; one entry per CDR3 protein. Of more than 300,000 distinct CDR3 sequences in the sample, more than 20% were seen once. The receptor comes from a woman between 40 and 55 years old with Graves disease. The sample consisted of peripheral blood mononuclear cells (PBMCs), taken when the disease was refractory, from a patient treated with antithyroid drugs. J is TRBJ1-1 and V is TRBV24-1; no clear D gene. The CDR3 is CATSDEDHTEAFF. For the CDR3, the DNA is TGTGCCACCAGTGATGAGGATCACACTGAAGCTTTCTTT.